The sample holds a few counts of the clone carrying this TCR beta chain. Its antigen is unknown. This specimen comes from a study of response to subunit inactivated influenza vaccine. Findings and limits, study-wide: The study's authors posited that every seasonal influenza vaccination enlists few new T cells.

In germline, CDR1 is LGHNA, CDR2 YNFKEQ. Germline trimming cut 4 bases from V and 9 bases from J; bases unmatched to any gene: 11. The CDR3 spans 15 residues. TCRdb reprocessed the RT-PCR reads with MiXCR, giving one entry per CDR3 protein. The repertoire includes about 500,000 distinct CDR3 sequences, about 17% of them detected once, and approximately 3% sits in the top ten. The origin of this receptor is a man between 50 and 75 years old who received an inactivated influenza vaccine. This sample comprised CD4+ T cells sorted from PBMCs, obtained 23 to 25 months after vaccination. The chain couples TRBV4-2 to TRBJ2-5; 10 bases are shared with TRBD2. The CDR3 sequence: CASSPRTSGTLAQYF. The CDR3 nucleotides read TGTGCCAGCAGCCCTCGGACTAGCGGCACTTTGGCCCAGTACTTC.